Below, 9 T cell receptor beta chains from the same sample are listed, as sequenced in a study of cytomegalovirus exposure and HLA in healthy donors. Researchers ran the PCR with 60 Vbeta and 13 Jbeta primers. Assay: immunoSEQ multiplex PCR; the TCRdb copy retains only in-frame clones and omits some. Of roughly 100,000 clones in the sample, 76% were seen once. Sequenced input: PBMCs. The source of these receptors is a man aged 35-49 years in good health and CMV-seropositive.

The V call is TRBV9, the J call TRBJ2-4; 10 nucleotides align to TRBD1. This CDR3 is 15 amino acids long. Looked up from germline, CDR1 is SGDLS and CDR2 is YYNGEE. The ends lost 3 bases at V and 4 bases at J; junction bases unmatched: 4. The CDR3 spells CASSGGQGDKNIQYF. As DNA, the CDR3 is TGTGCCAGCAGCGGCGGACAGGGGGATAAAAACATTCAGTACTTC.

The chain is built from TRBV4-2 and TRBJ2-2, with 11 bases lining up with TRBD2. Germline V lookup: CDR1 LGHNA, CDR2 YNFKEQ. This CDR3 region has 17 residues. The trim removed 2 bases at V and 6 bases at J, leaving 8 bases unmatched. CDR3 sequence (DNA): TGTGCCAGCAGCCAATCAACGGGTAGCGGGAGGGCCGGGGAGCTGTTTTTT. Encoded protein: CASSQSTGSGRAGELFF.

The chain combines TRBV7-6 with TRBJ2-3; 9 bases are shared with TRBD1. CDR3 length equals 17 residues. Germline V gene sequence: CDR1 SGHVS, CDR2 FNYEAQ. The V segment lost 5 bases and the J segment 0 bases; nucleotides outside the gene matches: 9. The CDR3 loop reads CASSEQQGAASTDTQYF. The CDR3 nucleotides read TGTGCCAGCAGCGAACAACAGGGGGCAGCTAGCACAGATACGCAGTATTTT.

This sequence joins TRBV6-5 and TRBJ2-2, with D tentatively TRBD1 (6 bases). Germline V gene sequence: CDR1 MNHEY, CDR2 SVGAGI. Trimming cost V 6 bases and J 8 bases, with 10 bases left between them. CDR3 length: 12 residues. The CDR3 DNA reads TGTGCCAGCAGAACACAGGGAGGGGAGCTGTTTTTT. This gives the protein CASRTQGGELFF.

The V call is TRBV30, the J call TRBJ2-7; D is undetermined. The CDR3 is made up of 13 amino acids. Germline assignment: CDR1 GTSNPN and CDR2 SVGIG (reference sequence). V was clipped by 2 bases and J by 3 bases, with 11 bases between them. The CDR3 loop reads CAWSNGELYEQYF. In DNA, the CDR3 is TGTGCCTGGAGTAACGGTGAACTCTACGAGCAGTACTTC. The whole variable domain, remainder taken from reference TRBV30 and TRBJ2-7, is SQTIHQWPATLVQPVGSPLSLECTVEGTSNPNLYWYRQAAGRGLQLLFYSVGIGQISSEVPQNLSASRPQDRQFILSSKKLLLSDSGFYLCAWSNGELYEQYFGPGTRLTVT.

The J gene is TRBJ2-5, the V gene TRBV9; the D gene is possibly TRBD2 (6 bases). From germline, CDR1 is SGDLS and CDR2 YYNGEE. V was shortened by 7 bases and J by 7 bases, with 20 bases between the two germline ends. The CDR3 consists of 14 residues. CDR3 protein: CASAKRWNGGTQYF. The CDR3 DNA reads as TGTGCCAGCGCCAAAAGGTGGAACGGGGGGACCCAGTACTTC.

The chain combines TRBV2 with TRBJ1-1; 8 bases are a match to TRBD1. This CDR3 has 16 residues. Germline CDR1 reads SNHLY; CDR2 reads FYNNEI. The junction had 5 bases not matched to a gene; V was cut back by 2 bases and J by 0 bases. The CDR3 sequence is CASSETRTGLNTEAFF. The CDR3 DNA is TGTGCCAGCAGTGAAACCAGGACAGGGCTGAACACTGAAGCTTTCTTT. The variable domain in full, completed from reference TRBV2 and TRBJ1-1, reads EPEVTQTPSHQVTQMGQEVILRCVPISNHLYFYWYRQILGQKVEFLVSFYNNEISEKSEIFDDQFSVERPDGSNFTLKIRSTKLEDSAMYFCASSETRTGLNTEAFFGQGTRLTVV.

The CDR3 protein is CASSLGQVPTYEQYF. CDR3 nucleotide sequence: TGTGCCAGCAGCCTGGGACAGGTGCCAACCTACGAGCAGTACTTC. The chain uses TRBV7-2 and TRBJ2-7; 8 bases map to TRBD1. V dropped 5 bases and J dropped 2; count of bases not matched to a gene: 8. This CDR3 comprises 15 residues. Germline V gives CDR1 SGHTA, CDR2 FQGNSA.

This clone has just a few counts. This chain uses TRBV20-1 with TRBJ2-5; D is unresolved. The DNA end lines up better with TRBJ2-7; the J call may be wrong. The germline CDR1 and CDR2 sequences are DFQATT and SNEGSKA (reference sequence). The CDR3 has 11 amino acids. CDR3 nucleotide sequence: TGCAGTGCTAGTCCCGGTTACGAGCAGTACTTC. It yields the protein CSASPGYEQYF.